Sequencing of this T cell receptor beta chain was carried out in a study of blood T cells in healthy people across ages. Turning to this clonotype: What it binds is not known.

Isolated per sample were at least 6 million PBMCs. The germline gives CDR1 DFQATT, CDR2 SNEGSKA (reference sequence). Trimming took 5 bases from V and 6 from J, leaving 18 bases between them. The CDR3 has 14 amino acids. Through a sample-barcoded 5' primer and a J-beta primer mix, a second PCR was run for 7 to 11 cycles. TCRdb re-derived calls from the 5' RACE reads in MiXCR, one entry per CDR3 protein. The sample consists of 450,000 to 700,000 distinct CDR3 sequences, approximately 27% of them appearing once. Study observations and caveats: There was no known CMV status for donors, so expanded clonotype changes were possibly confounded. A strong correlation was found between TCR beta diversity and the percentage of naive T cells.

This clonotype originated in a woman aged 70-85 years in good health. The chain combines TRBV20-1 with TRBJ2-3; weak D call: TRBD2 (5 bases). Input material: blood. CDR3 in DNA: TGCAGTGCTCCCGTAGCAGGAGGCGAGGATACGCAGTATTTT. Its protein is CSAPVAGGEDTQYF.